Each of the 12 T cell receptor beta chains below was sequenced from the same sample in a study of blood T cell repertoires in COVID-19. Sequencing used immunoSEQ multiplex PCR; TCRdb keeps in-frame clones, though not all of them. The repertoire includes approximately 100,000 clones, 70% to 90% of them detected once, and 2.1% sits in the top ten. What was sequenced was peripheral blood. These TCRs come from a human donor in a cohort sampled during active COVID-19.

The J gene is TRBJ2-1, the V gene TRBV3-1 (or the pseudogene TRBV3-2); D remains ambiguous. The CDR3 is made up of 14 amino acids. Germline V gene lookup returns CDR1 LGHDT and CDR2 YNNKEL (reference sequence). The germline V and J ends were trimmed by 0 bases and 9 bases, with 12 bases remaining between them. DNA for the CDR3: TGTGCCAGCAGCCAAGATTTCATGAACGGTGAGCAGTTCTTC. It yields the protein CASSQDFMNGEQFF.

V gene TRBV5-4 combines with J gene TRBJ2-7; 9 positions match TRBD2. The germline CDR1 and CDR2 sequences are SGHNT and YYREEE (reference sequence). The CDR3 runs to 15 residues. V lost 4 bases to trimming and J lost 0 bases; unmatched junction nucleotides: 5. This CDR3 is CASSPSGGISYEQYF. The CDR3 DNA sequence: TGTGCCAGCAGCCCAAGCGGGGGGATCTCCTACGAGCAGTACTTC.

V is TRBV7-9 and J is TRBJ2-3; D uncertain. Germline V gene lookup returns CDR1 SEHNR and CDR2 FQNEAQ (reference sequence). This CDR3 has 13 amino acids. V gave up 5 bases and J gave up 10 bases, with 16 bases separating them. The CDR3 DNA reads as TGTGCCAGCAGCCTCCCCCCGCAAAGCTCGCAGTATTTT. Translating gives CASSLPPQSSQYF.

The CDR3 is CASSPSLGGNTIYF. The CDR3 DNA is TGTGCCAGCAGCCCCTCCCTGGGCGGAAACACCATATATTTT. The chain links TRBV9 to TRBJ1-3; D call uncertain. Trimming shortened V by 4 bases and J by 4 bases, and 12 bases separated the two germline ends. Germline loops: CDR1 SGDLS, CDR2 YYNGEE. The CDR3 sequence is 14 residues long.

The CDR3 DNA follows: TGTGCCAGCAGTGAATCGGGACAGGGGACTCAGCCCCAGCATTTT. Translating gives CASSESGQGTQPQHF. The V gene is TRBV6-1, the J gene TRBJ1-5, with 10 bases aligning to TRBD1. The CDR3 has 15 amino acids. Trimming removed 2 bases from V and 6 bases from J; junction bases left unmatched: 4. CDR1 is MNHNS and CDR2 is SASEGT in the germline V gene.

The chain couples TRBV6-6 to TRBJ1-6, with 9 bases aligning to TRBD1. Germline V lookup: CDR1 MNHNY, CDR2 SVGAGI (reference sequence). Germline trimming cut 2 bases from V and 14 bases from J; bases unmatched to any gene: 13. The CDR3 runs 16 residues. CDR3 sequence reads: CASSYVDRGVSGTLHF. DNA for the CDR3: TGTGCCAGCAGTTACGTGGACAGGGGAGTCTCGGGCACCCTCCACTTT.

V is TRBV11-1 and J is TRBJ2-7; D not certain. Germline values: CDR1 SGHAT, CDR2 FQDESV (reference sequence). This CDR3 is built from 12 residues. The V end was cut by 1 base, the J end by 3 bases, with 4 bases between. CDR3 in DNA: TGTGCCAGCAGCTTAGGTTACTACGAGCAGTACTTC. Protein product: CASSLGYYEQYF.

This chain links TRBV7-3 with TRBJ2-2, with D possibly being TRBD1 (6 bases). Trimming took off 5 bases at V and 6 bases at J, with 13 bases between the two ends. Germline CDR1 reads SGHTA; CDR2 reads FQGTGA. This CDR3 is built from 14 residues. This chain's CDR3 is CASSPKQGPGELFF. CDR3 nucleotides: TGTGCCAGCAGCCCTAAACAGGGCCCCGGGGAGCTGTTTTTT.

V gene TRBV4-2 combines with J gene TRBJ2-5; 8 bases fit TRBD2. The CDR3 is made up of 15 amino acids. Germline values: CDR1 LGHNA, CDR2 YNFKEQ. Trimming took 1 base from V and 1 from J; bases not matched to a gene: 2. CDR3 bases: TGTGCCAGCAGCCAAGGGACTAGCAGCCAAGAGACCCAGTACTTC. Translation gives CASSQGTSSQETQYF.

By frequency in the sample, this clone is medium-sized. The CDR3 DNA follows: TGTGCCAGCAGTACCTGGACAGGTTACATGAACACTGAAGCTTTCTTT. Translated: CASSTWTGYMNTEAFF. The genes are TRBV6-6 and TRBJ1-1; 7 nucleotides align to TRBD1. The CDR3 runs 16 residues. In germline, CDR1 is MNHNY, CDR2 SVGAGI (reference sequence). Trimming cost V 5 bases and J 0 bases; bases outside gene matches: 9.

This chain joins TRBV4-3 and TRBJ1-2, with a weak D call TRBD1 (6 bases). The V and J ends lost 6 bases and 4 bases respectively, with 12 bases between them. Germline loops: CDR1 LGHNA, CDR2 YSLEER. This CDR3 comprises 13 residues. CDR3 nucleotide sequence: TGCGCCAGCAGTATACAAGGGGGCTATGGCTACACCTTC. Translating gives CASSIQGGYGYTF.

This clone was detected only once. The chain recombines TRBV30 with TRBJ2-3, with 9 bases aligning to TRBD2. V trimming: 0 bases; J trimming: 3 bases; junction bases outside the gene matches: 4. Germline assignment: CDR1 GTSNPN and CDR2 SVGIG (reference sequence). The CDR3 is 15 residues long. This CDR3 is CAWSVGTSSTDTQYF. The CDR3 nucleotides read TGTGCCTGGAGTGTTGGGACTAGCAGTACAGATACGCAGTATTTT.